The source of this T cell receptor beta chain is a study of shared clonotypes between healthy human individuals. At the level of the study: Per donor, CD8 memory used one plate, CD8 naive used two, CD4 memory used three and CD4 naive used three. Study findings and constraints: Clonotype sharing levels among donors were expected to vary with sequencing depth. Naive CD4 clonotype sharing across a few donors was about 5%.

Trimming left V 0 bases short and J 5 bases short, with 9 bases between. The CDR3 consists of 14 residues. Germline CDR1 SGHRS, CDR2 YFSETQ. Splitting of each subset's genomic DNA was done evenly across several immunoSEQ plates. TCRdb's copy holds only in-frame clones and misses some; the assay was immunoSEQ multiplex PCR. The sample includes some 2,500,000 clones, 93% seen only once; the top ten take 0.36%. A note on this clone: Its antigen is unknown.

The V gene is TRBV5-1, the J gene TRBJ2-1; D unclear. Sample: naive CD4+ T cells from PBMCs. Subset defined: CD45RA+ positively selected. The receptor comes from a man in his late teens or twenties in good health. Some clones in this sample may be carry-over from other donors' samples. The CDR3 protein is CASSLANADNEQFF. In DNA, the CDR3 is TGCGCCAGCAGCTTGGCCAATGCGGACAATGAGCAGTTCTTC.